A selection of T cell receptor beta chains follows, all from one sample in a study of blood T cell repertoires in COVID-19. Using immunoSEQ multiplex PCR, the repertoire was profiled, and TCRdb retains in-frame clones only, with some absent. The table records 85,000 to 95,000 clones, roughly 70% of them present only once. The sample comprised peripheral blood. These receptor sequences come from a woman older than 75 with acute or convalescent COVID-19. The CDR3 runs from the conserved cysteine through the conserved F or W. The order of the fields is D gene, J gene, V gene, CDR3 protein. A D gene is named only where the DNA matches it firmly.

>-|TRBJ2-3|TRBV5-1
CASSWDSREDTQYF
>TRBD2|TRBJ2-3|TRBV5-4
CASSLRTSGTDTQYF
>-|TRBJ1-2|TRBV5-6
CASRLVFFGQLNYGYTF
>-|TRBJ1-2|TRBV30
CAWSGTVGGYTF
>-|TRBJ2-1|TRBV6-1
CASSEGLRQLGEQFF
>-|TRBJ1-6|TRBV7-2
CASSPERGFLLHF
>TRBD1|TRBJ1-5|TRBV7-9
CASSSDRGNQPQHF
>TRBD1|TRBJ1-1|TRBV10-3
CAISEYQGADTEAFF
>-|TRBJ2-5|TRBV7-3
CASSLTGARETQYF
>-|TRBJ1-5|TRBV7-2
CASSLDSQPQHF
>-|TRBJ1-2|TRBV4-3
CASSQDAGGPYGYTF
>TRBD1|TRBJ2-5|TRBV7-9
CASQGQGGETQYF
>-|TRBJ1-2|TRBV19
CASTKGGRAYGYTF
>-|TRBJ2-3|TRBV19
CASSRTPADTQYF
>TRBD1|TRBJ2-5|TRBV18
CASSWLVGQGETQYF
>-|TRBJ1-2|TRBV6-5
CASRTSREPGYTF
>TRBD1|TRBJ2-7|TRBV7-3
CASSRPGQEYEQYF
>-|TRBJ1-4|TRBV7-2
CASSLRGGGEKLFF
>-|TRBJ1-4|TRBV2
CASTGRPNEKLFF
>TRBD1|TRBJ2-3|TRBV19
CASSSRGQGAADTQYF
>-|TRBJ1-5|TRBV19
CASSMYTYSNQPQHF
>TRBD1|TRBJ1-5|TRBV2
CASGPGTGGSQPQHF
>-|TRBJ1-5|TRBV14
CASSPTESNQPQHF
>-|TRBJ1-4|TRBV5-6
CASSLVGGSLDEKLFF
>-|TRBJ1-3|TRBV19
CASSIGTSGNTIYF
>-|TRBJ1-2|TRBV30
CAWSTSSLRSLRGNYGYTF